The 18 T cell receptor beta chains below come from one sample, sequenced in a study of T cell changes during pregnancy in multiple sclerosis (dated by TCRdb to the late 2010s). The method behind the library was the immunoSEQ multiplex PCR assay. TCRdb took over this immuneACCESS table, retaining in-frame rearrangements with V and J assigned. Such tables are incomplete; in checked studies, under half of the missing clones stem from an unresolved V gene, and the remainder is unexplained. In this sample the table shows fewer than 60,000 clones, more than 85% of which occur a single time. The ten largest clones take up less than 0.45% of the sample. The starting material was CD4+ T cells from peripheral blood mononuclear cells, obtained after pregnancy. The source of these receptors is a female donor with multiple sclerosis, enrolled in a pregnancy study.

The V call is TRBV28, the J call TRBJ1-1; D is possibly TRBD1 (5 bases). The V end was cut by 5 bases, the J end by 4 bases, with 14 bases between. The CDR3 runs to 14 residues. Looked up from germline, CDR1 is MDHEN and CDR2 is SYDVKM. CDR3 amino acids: CASSEGLGGTEAFF. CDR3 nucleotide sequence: TGTGCCAGCAGTGAGGGGCTGGGAGGCACTGAAGCTTTCTTT.

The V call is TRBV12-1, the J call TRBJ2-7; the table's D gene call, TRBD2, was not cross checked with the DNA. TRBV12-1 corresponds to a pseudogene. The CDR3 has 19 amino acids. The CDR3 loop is CASTNRRLAGDVFTYEQYF. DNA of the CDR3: TGTGCCAGCACCAATAGGCGCCTAGCGGGAGATGTTTTTACCTACGAGCAGTACTTC.

The CDR3 region has the DNA TGTGCCAGCGTACCCCCGGGAGACACAGATACGCAGTATTTT. This translates into CASVPPGDTDTQYF. The chain combines TRBV11-2 with TRBJ2-3; D is perhaps TRBD2 (6 bases). The CDR3 totals 14 residues. Trimming pared 8 bases from V and 2 bases from J, leaving 14 bases between. Germline CDR1 is SGHAT and CDR2 is FQNNGV.

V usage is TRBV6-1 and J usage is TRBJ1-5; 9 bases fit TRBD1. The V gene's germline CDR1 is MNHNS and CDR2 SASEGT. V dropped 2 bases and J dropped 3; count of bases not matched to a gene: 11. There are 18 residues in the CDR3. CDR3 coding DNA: TGTGCCAGCAGTGAAAAGGGATGGGACAGGGTTATCAATCAGCCCCAGCATTTT. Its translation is CASSEKGWDRVINQPQHF.

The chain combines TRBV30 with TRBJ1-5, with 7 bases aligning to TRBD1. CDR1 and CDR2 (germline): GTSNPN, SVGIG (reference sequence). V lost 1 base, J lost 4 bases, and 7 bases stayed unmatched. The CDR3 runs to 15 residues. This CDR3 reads CAWSGHRGGNQPQHF. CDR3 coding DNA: TGTGCCTGGAGTGGTCACAGGGGAGGTAATCAGCCCCAGCATTTT.

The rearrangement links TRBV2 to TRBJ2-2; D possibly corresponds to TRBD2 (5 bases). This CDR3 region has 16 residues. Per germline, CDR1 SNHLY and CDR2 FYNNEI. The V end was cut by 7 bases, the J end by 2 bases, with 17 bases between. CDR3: CASTASGLINTGELFF. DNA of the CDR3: TGTGCCAGCACCGCGTCAGGACTTATAAACACCGGGGAGCTGTTTTTT. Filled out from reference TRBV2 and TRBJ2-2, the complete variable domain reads EPEVTQTPSHQVTQMGQEVILRCVPISNHLYFYWYRQILGQKVEFLVSFYNNEISEKSEIFDDQFSVERPDGSNFTLKIRSTKLEDSAMYFCASTASGLINTGELFFGEGSRLTVL.

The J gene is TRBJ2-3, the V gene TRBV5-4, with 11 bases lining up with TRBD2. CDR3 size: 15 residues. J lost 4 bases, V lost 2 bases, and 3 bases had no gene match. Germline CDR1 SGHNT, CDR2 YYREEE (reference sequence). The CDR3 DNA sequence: TGTGCCAGCAGCTTTAGCGGGAGGGGCGCAGATACGCAGTATTTT. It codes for CASSFSGRGADTQYF.

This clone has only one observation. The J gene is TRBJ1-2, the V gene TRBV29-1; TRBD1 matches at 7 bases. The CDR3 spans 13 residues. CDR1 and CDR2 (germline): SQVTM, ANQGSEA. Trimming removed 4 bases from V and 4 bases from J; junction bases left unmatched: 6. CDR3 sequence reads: CSVGAGGGYGYTF. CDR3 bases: TGCAGCGTTGGGGCAGGGGGAGGCTATGGCTACACCTTC.

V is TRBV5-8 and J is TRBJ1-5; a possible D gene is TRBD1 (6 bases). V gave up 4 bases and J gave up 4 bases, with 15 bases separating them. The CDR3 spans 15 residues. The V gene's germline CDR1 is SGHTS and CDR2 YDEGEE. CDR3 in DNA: TGTGCCAGCAGCGCTGAACAGGGTTTTAATCAGCCCCAGCATTTT. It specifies CASSAEQGFNQPQHF.

The chain's CDR3 is CASSLAGLQYNEQFF. The CDR3, as DNA: TGCGCCAGCAGCTTAGCGGGACTACAATACAATGAGCAGTTCTTC. The rearrangement uses TRBV5-1 and TRBJ2-1, with 7 bases lining up with TRBD2. V lost 2 bases to trimming and J lost 4 bases; unmatched junction nucleotides: 6. This CDR3 contains 15 residues. CDR1 and CDR2 (germline): SGHRS, YFSETQ.

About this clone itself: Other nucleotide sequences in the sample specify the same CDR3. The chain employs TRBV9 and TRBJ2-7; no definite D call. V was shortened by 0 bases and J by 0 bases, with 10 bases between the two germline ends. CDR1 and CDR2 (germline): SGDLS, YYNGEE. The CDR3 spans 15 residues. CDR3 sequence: CASSVGAGNSYEQYF. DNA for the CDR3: TGTGCCAGCAGCGTAGGCGCAGGAAACTCCTACGAGCAGTACTTC.

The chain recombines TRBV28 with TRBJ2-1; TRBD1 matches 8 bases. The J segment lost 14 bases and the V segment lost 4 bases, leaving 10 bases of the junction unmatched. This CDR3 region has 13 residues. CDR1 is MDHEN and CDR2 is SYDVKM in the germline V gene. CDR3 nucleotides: TGTGCCAGCAGTTCCTACCACCAGGGGGCGAAGTTCTTC. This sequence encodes CASSSYHQGAKFF.

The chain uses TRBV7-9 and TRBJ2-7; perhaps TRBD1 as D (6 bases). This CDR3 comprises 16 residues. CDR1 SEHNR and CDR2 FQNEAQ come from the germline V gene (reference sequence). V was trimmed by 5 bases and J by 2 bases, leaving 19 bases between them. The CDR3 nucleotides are TGTGCCAGCAGCCCCTTGACAGGCCCCAAGGCCTACGAGCAGTACTTC. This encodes CASSPLTGPKAYEQYF.

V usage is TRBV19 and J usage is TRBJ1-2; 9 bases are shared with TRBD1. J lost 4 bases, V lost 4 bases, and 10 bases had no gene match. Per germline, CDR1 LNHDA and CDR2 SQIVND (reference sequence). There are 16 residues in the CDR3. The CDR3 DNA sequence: TGTGCCAGTAGTACAGGGACAGGGCGAACTAGCTATGGCTACACCTTC. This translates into CASSTGTGRTSYGYTF.

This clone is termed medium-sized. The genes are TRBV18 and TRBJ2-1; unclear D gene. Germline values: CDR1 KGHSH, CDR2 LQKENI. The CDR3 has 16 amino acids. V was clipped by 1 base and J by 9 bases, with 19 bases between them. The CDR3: CASSPLPPVLGSEQFF. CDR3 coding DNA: TGTGCCAGCTCACCACTACCCCCTGTCCTAGGTAGTGAGCAGTTCTTC.

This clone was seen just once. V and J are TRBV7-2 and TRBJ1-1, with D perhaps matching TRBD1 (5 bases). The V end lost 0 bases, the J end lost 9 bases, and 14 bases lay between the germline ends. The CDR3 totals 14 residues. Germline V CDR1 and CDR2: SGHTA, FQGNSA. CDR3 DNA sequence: TGTGCCAGCAGCTTAGCGCAAGCAGGACAAAAAGCTTTCTTT. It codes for CASSLAQAGQKAFF.

CDR3 loop: CASSDPFSGGYTF. Here the CDR3 DNA reads TGTGCCAGCAGTGACCCCTTCTCGGGGGGCTACACCTTC. This rearrangement joins TRBV25-1 to TRBJ1-2; D is undetermined. Germline assignment: CDR1 MGHDK and CDR2 SYGVNS. The CDR3 consists of 13 residues. Trimming took 3 bases from V and 8 from J, leaving 13 bases between them.

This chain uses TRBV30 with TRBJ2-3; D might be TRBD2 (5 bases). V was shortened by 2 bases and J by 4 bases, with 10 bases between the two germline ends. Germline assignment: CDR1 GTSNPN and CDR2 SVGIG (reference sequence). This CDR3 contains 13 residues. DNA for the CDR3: TGTGCCTGGAGTAGCGGCTACTCAGATACGCAGTATTTT. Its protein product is CAWSSGYSDTQYF.